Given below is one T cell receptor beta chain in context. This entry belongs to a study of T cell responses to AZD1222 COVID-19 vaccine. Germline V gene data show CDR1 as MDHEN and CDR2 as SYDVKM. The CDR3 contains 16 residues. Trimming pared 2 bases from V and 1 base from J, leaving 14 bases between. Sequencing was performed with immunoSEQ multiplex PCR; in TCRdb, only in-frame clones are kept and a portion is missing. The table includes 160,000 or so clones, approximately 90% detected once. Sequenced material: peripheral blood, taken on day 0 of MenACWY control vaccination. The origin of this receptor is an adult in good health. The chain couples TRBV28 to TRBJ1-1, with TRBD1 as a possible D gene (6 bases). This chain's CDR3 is CASSLMTGWGNTEAFF. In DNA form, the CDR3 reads TGTGCCAGCAGTTTAATGACAGGTTGGGGGAACACTGAAGCTTTCTTT.